These 5 T cell receptor beta chains share one sample of origin, sequenced in a study of cytomegalovirus exposure and HLA in healthy donors. The study ran its PCR with 60 Vbeta and 13 Jbeta primers. Generated by immunoSEQ multiplex PCR, the TCRdb table keeps only in-frame clones and is missing some. This table holds approximately 150,000 clones, roughly 76% found once. The sequencing input was PBMCs. The receptors derive from a woman aged 18-29 years in good health and CMV-seropositive.

The chain uses TRBV19 and TRBJ2-5, with 11 bases aligning to TRBD2. V was clipped by 5 bases and J by 2 bases; unmatched bases: 10. This CDR3 has 17 amino acids. Germline CDR1 and CDR2: LNHDA and SQIVND (reference sequence). DNA for the CDR3: TGTGCCAGTAGTGATTCCGGGCTAGCGGGGGGACAAGAGACCCAGTACTTC. It is translated as CASSDSGLAGGQETQYF.

This clone was counted a few times. The chain carries TRBV19 and TRBJ2-6; 8 bases align to TRBD2. Germline V gene data show CDR1 as LNHDA and CDR2 as SQIVND (reference sequence). The CDR3 is made up of 16 amino acids. V lost 4 bases to trimming and J lost 2 bases; unmatched junction nucleotides: 4. The CDR3 region has the DNA TGTGCCAGTAGTAGGGCGGGGGGCGCTGGGGCCAACGTCCTGACTTTC. This codes for CASSRAGGAGANVLTF.

The J gene is TRBJ2-5, the V gene TRBV19; 8 bases align to TRBD2. The junction had 8 bases not matched to a gene; V was cut back by 3 bases and J by 5 bases. The germline V gene encodes CDR1 LNHDA and CDR2 SQIVND (reference sequence). The CDR3 has 15 amino acids. The CDR3 nucleotides read TGTGCCAGTAGTATTGGAGCCGCGGGAGGTGAGACCCAGTACTTC. Its protein is CASSIGAAGGETQYF.

The chain joins TRBV7-9 to TRBJ1-3; D gene ambiguous. The CDR3 loop spans 14 amino acids. The germline V gene encodes CDR1 SEHNR and CDR2 FQNEAQ (reference sequence). The V and J ends lost 5 bases and 2 bases respectively, with 10 bases between them. CDR3 sequence reads: CASSAGGAGNTIYF. In DNA form, the CDR3 reads TGTGCCAGCAGCGCCGGCGGGGCTGGAAACACCATATATTTT. The full variable domain, its missing parts supplied by reference TRBV7-9 and TRBJ1-3, is DTGVSQNPRHKITKRGQNVTFRCDPISEHNRLYWYRQTLGQGPEFLTYFQNEAQLEKSRLLSDRFSAERPKGSFSTLEIQRTEQGDSAMYLCASSAGGAGNTIYFGEGSWLTVV.

This rearrangement joins TRBV19 to TRBJ2-2; 9 bases map to TRBD2. The CDR3 length is 18 residues. In germline, CDR1 is LNHDA, CDR2 SQIVND (reference sequence). Trimming at V came to 6 bases and at J to 4 bases, leaving 15 bases not matched to a gene. In DNA form, the CDR3 reads TGTGCCAGTAGCATTCGGGCTTCGCGGGGGGGGGCCACCGGGGAGCTGTTTTTT. As protein: CASSIRASRGGATGELFF.